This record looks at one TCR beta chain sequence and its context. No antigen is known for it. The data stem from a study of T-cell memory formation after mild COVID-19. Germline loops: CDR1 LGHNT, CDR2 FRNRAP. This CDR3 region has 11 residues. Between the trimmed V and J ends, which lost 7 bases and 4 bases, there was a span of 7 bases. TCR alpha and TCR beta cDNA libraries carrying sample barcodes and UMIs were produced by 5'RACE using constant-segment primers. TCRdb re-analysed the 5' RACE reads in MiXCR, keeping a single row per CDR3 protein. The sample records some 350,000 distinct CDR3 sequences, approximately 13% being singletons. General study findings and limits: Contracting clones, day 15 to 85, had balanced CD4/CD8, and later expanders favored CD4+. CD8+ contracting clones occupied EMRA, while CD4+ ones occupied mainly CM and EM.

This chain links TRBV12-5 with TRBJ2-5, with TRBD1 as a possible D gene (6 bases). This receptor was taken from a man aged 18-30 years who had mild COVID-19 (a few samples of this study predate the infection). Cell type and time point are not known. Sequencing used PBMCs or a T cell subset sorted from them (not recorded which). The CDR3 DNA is TGTGCTAGTGCAGGGGTAGAGACCCAGTACTTC. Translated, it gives CASAGVETQYF.